A selection of T cell receptor beta chains follows, all from one sample in a study of T cell responses to AZD1222 COVID-19 vaccine. Clones were read by immunoSEQ multiplex PCR, and TCRdb kept only the in-frame ones, dropping some. The sample has 55,000 to 90,000 clones; 84% are singletons. The starting material was peripheral blood, obtained on day 0 of AZD1222 vaccination. The origin of the receptors is an adult in good health. The CDR3 runs from the conserved cysteine through the conserved F or W. Fields, in order: CDR3 DNA, CDR3 protein, clone size, J gene, D gene, V gene. D genes are given only for firm matches. A row's size may be missing; if present it is once, few, many or a size class.

CDR3 DNA: TGTGCCAGCAGTTTAACTCTGGATGAGCAGTTCTTC
CDR3 protein: CASSLTLDEQFF
clone size: -
J gene: TRBJ2-1
D gene: -
V gene: TRBV28

CDR3 DNA: TGTGCCACCAGTGACCACCGGGACAGGGGTTACGAGCAGTACTTC
CDR3 protein: CATSDHRDRGYEQYF
clone size: once
J gene: TRBJ2-7
D gene: TRBD1
V gene: TRBV24-1

CDR3 DNA: TGTGCCTGCACTGAATTTTCGAGGGTTGGGAACACTGAAGCTTTCTTT
CDR3 protein: CACTEFSRVGNTEAFF
clone size: -
J gene: TRBJ1-1
D gene: -
V gene: TRBV13

CDR3 DNA: TGTGCCATCAGTGAGTTCGAAAATGAAAAACTGTTTTTT
CDR3 protein: CAISEFENEKLFF
clone size: -
J gene: TRBJ1-4
D gene: -
V gene: TRBV10-3

CDR3 DNA: TGCGCCAGCAGCTCCCAGGGAGGGGGGGCAGATACGCAGTATTTT
CDR3 protein: CASSSQGGGADTQYF
clone size: once
J gene: TRBJ2-3
D gene: -
V gene: TRBV5-1

CDR3 DNA: TGCGCCAGCAGCCCTCGGGACAAGTCCTACGAGCAGTACTTC
CDR3 protein: CASSPRDKSYEQYF
clone size: -
J gene: TRBJ2-7
D gene: -
V gene: TRBV5-1

CDR3 DNA: TGCAGTGCTCCGACAGGGAGAGGCTACACCTTC
CDR3 protein: CSAPTGRGYTF
clone size: -
J gene: TRBJ1-2
D gene: TRBD1
V gene: TRBV20-1

CDR3 DNA: TGTGCCAGCAGTGCAACAGGGGGCGCGGGCTATGGCTACACCTTC
CDR3 protein: CASSATGGAGYGYTF
clone size: -
J gene: TRBJ1-2
D gene: TRBD1
V gene: TRBV28

CDR3 DNA: TGTGCCAGCAGCTCCTTGGCCCGGGCGACTGAAGCTTTCTTT
CDR3 protein: CASSSLARATEAFF
clone size: -
J gene: TRBJ1-1
D gene: -
V gene: TRBV11-2

CDR3 DNA: TGTGCCAGCAGCCGAGTCTACGGAGCGTATTCACCCCTCCACTTT
CDR3 protein: CASSRVYGAYSPLHF
clone size: -
J gene: TRBJ1-6
D gene: -
V gene: TRBV3-1/TRBV3-2

CDR3 DNA: TGTGCCAGCTTCGTCCCTCGATCGAGGACTAGCGTTCGGTCAGAGACCCAGTACTTC
CDR3 protein: CASFVPRSRTSVRSETQYF
clone size: -
J gene: TRBJ2-5
D gene: TRBD2
V gene: TRBV2

CDR3 DNA: TGCGCCAGCAGCCAAGAGCAGCGGGGGGGTAATGAGCAGTTCTTC
CDR3 protein: CASSQEQRGGNEQFF
clone size: -
J gene: TRBJ2-1
D gene: TRBD2
V gene: TRBV4-3

CDR3 DNA: TGTGCCAGCAGCCAGGGGAGGGGTGAGGAGACCCAGTACTTC
CDR3 protein: CASSQGRGEETQYF
clone size: -
J gene: TRBJ2-5
D gene: TRBD2
V gene: TRBV4-2

CDR3 DNA: TGTGCCAGCAAACAAACGACAGGAACTTATAGCAATCAGCCCCAGCATTTT
CDR3 protein: CASKQTTGTYSNQPQHF
clone size: -
J gene: TRBJ1-5
D gene: -
V gene: TRBV2

CDR3 DNA: TGTGCCAGCAGCCAAGCCCTAGTGGGAGAGACCCAGTACTTC
CDR3 protein: CASSQALVGETQYF
clone size: -
J gene: TRBJ2-5
D gene: -
V gene: TRBV3-1/TRBV3-2

CDR3 DNA: TGTGCCAGCAGTTACTCCCGGACAGTGATGAACACTGAAGCTTTCTTT
CDR3 protein: CASSYSRTVMNTEAFF
clone size: -
J gene: TRBJ1-1
D gene: -
V gene: TRBV6-5

CDR3 DNA: TGTGCCAGCAGTGGATGGAGGGGGGGCGCCGAGGGCTACACCTTC
CDR3 protein: CASSGWRGGAEGYTF
clone size: -
J gene: TRBJ1-2
D gene: -
V gene: TRBV25-1

CDR3 DNA: TGTGCCAGCAGTTTAAAGTCCGCTAATTCACCCCTCCACTTT
CDR3 protein: CASSLKSANSPLHF
clone size: -
J gene: TRBJ1-6
D gene: -
V gene: TRBV27

CDR3 DNA: TGCGCCAGCAGCCAGGACGGCGGCACCGGGGAGCTGTTTTTT
CDR3 protein: CASSQDGGTGELFF
clone size: -
J gene: TRBJ2-2
D gene: -
V gene: TRBV5-1

CDR3 DNA: TGTGCCAGCAGCAACGGGACGCGTCCATGGCGGTTCTTC
CDR3 protein: CASSNGTRPWRFF
clone size: -
J gene: TRBJ2-1
D gene: -
V gene: TRBV7-2

CDR3 DNA: TGTGCCAGCAGCTCCTGGACTCTACTCGGCACAGATACGCAGTATTTT
CDR3 protein: CASSSWTLLGTDTQYF
clone size: medium-sized
J gene: TRBJ2-3
D gene: -
V gene: TRBV7-8

CDR3 DNA: TGTGCCAGCAGTTTATGGACTAGCGGGGGTTACGAGCAGTACTTC
CDR3 protein: CASSLWTSGGYEQYF
clone size: -
J gene: TRBJ2-7
D gene: TRBD2
V gene: TRBV28

CDR3 DNA: TGTGCCAGCAGCGGACAGGGGGACCAAGAGACCCAGTACTTC
CDR3 protein: CASSGQGDQETQYF
clone size: once
J gene: TRBJ2-5
D gene: TRBD1
V gene: TRBV9

CDR3 DNA: TGTGCCAGCCAGGGGGGGTTGAGCTCTGGAAACACCATATATTTT
CDR3 protein: CASQGGLSSGNTIYF
clone size: -
J gene: TRBJ1-3
D gene: TRBD1
V gene: TRBV25-1

CDR3 DNA: TGTGCCAGCAGTGAAGCCCCCACTGGGGGCCGGAGAGATACGCAGTATTTT
CDR3 protein: CASSEAPTGGRRDTQYF
clone size: -
J gene: TRBJ2-3
D gene: -
V gene: TRBV6-1

CDR3 DNA: TGTGCCACCAGTGACCTTCGGGACAGGGGGATCAACGAGCAGTACTTC
CDR3 protein: CATSDLRDRGINEQYF
clone size: -
J gene: TRBJ2-7
D gene: TRBD1
V gene: TRBV24-1

CDR3 DNA: TGTGCCAGCAGACAGGGGGCGACTAACCAAGAGACCCAGTACTTC
CDR3 protein: CASRQGATNQETQYF
clone size: -
J gene: TRBJ2-5
D gene: TRBD1
V gene: TRBV25-1

CDR3 DNA: TGTGCCAGCACCAACACCCTCCGCGAGCAGTACTTC
CDR3 protein: CASTNTLREQYF
clone size: once
J gene: TRBJ2-7
D gene: -
V gene: TRBV7-9

CDR3 DNA: TGTGCCACCAGCACAGCATCTACAGGGAACACTGAAGCTTTCTTT
CDR3 protein: CATSTASTGNTEAFF
clone size: once
J gene: TRBJ1-1
D gene: -
V gene: TRBV15